This passage covers 16 T cell receptor beta chains from one sample sequenced in a study of regulatory T cells in long-lasting Graves disease. Sample time point: persistent/refractory GD, antithyroid drugs over 5 years with positive TRAb. With RNA extracted from PBMCs as input, the TCR library was made. Building the TCR beta libraries relied on iRepertoire HTBI primers, and CDR3 regions underwent Arm-PCR. MiXCR, run by TCRdb on the multiplex PCR reads, gives a single entry per CDR3 protein. The sample contains about 450,000 distinct CDR3 sequences, around 20% of which appear only once. The specimen was peripheral blood mononuclear cells (PBMCs), collected when the disease was refractory, from a patient treated with antithyroid drugs. These receptors all stem from a female donor with Graves disease.

This sequence joins TRBV30 and TRBJ2-7; D call uncertain. The V and J ends lost 4 bases and 4 bases respectively, with 8 bases between them. Germline values: CDR1 GTSNPN, CDR2 SVGIG (reference sequence). The CDR3 runs 11 residues. For the CDR3, the DNA is TGTGCCTGGAAAGTGAGATACGAGCAGTACTTC. It codes for CAWKVRYEQYF.

The rearrangement uses TRBV19 and TRBJ2-7; D is uncertain. This CDR3 spans 15 amino acids. Trimming shortened V by 5 bases and J by 6 bases, and 20 bases separated the two germline ends. Germline CDR1 reads LNHDA; CDR2 reads SQIVND (reference sequence). CDR3 in DNA: TGTGCCAGTAGTGCCGCCCCCCGAGGTGACGGCGAGCAGTACTTC. This codes for CASSAAPRGDGEQYF.

This clonotype was observed many times. This chain joins TRBV27 and TRBJ2-4, with D possibly being TRBD1 (6 bases). This CDR3 region has 16 residues. The germline gives CDR1 MNHEY, CDR2 SMNVEV (reference sequence). V was shortened by 4 bases and J by 0 bases, with 13 bases between the two germline ends. This CDR3 is CASSSNRVRAKNIQYF. CDR3 DNA: TGTGCCAGCAGTTCCAACAGGGTGAGAGCCAAAAACATTCAGTACTTC.

This clonotype was detected only a few times. The rearrangement joins TRBV7-2 to TRBJ2-7; possible D gene TRBD2, 6 bases. Trimming pared 4 bases from V and 2 bases from J, leaving 18 bases between. CDR3 length: 16 residues. The V gene's germline CDR1 is SGHTA and CDR2 FQGNSA. The CDR3 region is CASSSAAAGGTYEQYF. The CDR3, as DNA: TGTGCCAGCAGCTCCGCTGCAGCGGGCGGCACCTACGAGCAGTACTTC.

This clonotype was counted ten times or more. The chain links TRBV28 to TRBJ1-2; no clear D gene. The CDR3 has 10 amino acids. Germline CDR1 reads MDHEN; CDR2 reads SYDVKM. The V end lost 7 bases, the J end lost 6 bases, and 6 bases lay between the germline ends. The CDR3 loop reads CASKGDGYTF. CDR3 sequence (DNA): TGTGCCAGCAAAGGTGATGGCTACACCTTC.

A few counts support this clonotype. The chain recombines TRBV5-1 with TRBJ2-7; 11 nucleotides agree with TRBD2. CDR3 length equals 16 residues. Germline V gene lookup returns CDR1 SGHRS and CDR2 YFSETQ. Germline trimming cut 0 bases from V and 5 bases from J; bases unmatched to any gene: 7. The CDR3 loop is CASSLGLAGTSDEQYF. DNA for the CDR3: TGCGCCAGCAGCTTGGGACTAGCGGGGACCAGTGACGAGCAGTACTTC.

The chain recombines TRBV19 with TRBJ1-4; no reliable D call. CDR3 size: 15 residues. Per the germline V gene, CDR1 is LNHDA and CDR2 is SQIVND (reference sequence). V was cut by 8 bases and J by 7 bases, with 20 bases left in between. For the CDR3, the DNA is TGTGCCAGTGGAAGCCTGACCAATAGAGGTGAAAAACTGTTTTTT. Protein sequence: CASGSLTNRGEKLFF.

The chain carries TRBV7-3 and TRBJ1-2; no firm D call. V was clipped by 5 bases and J by 3 bases, with 7 bases between them. The CDR3 is 12 residues long. From germline, CDR1 is SGHTA and CDR2 FQGTGA. DNA of the CDR3: TGTGCCAGCAGCGGAAACGACTATGGCTACACCTTC. Translated, it gives CASSGNDYGYTF.

V is TRBV7-2 and J is TRBJ1-5; 7 bases are shared with TRBD1. Per the germline V gene, CDR1 is SGHTA and CDR2 is FQGNSA. The CDR3 is 15 residues long. J gave up 6 bases and V 0 bases, and 5 bases lay outside the gene matches. The CDR3 region has the DNA TGTGCCAGCAGCTTAGCGAGGGCAGGGGGTCAGCCCCAGCATTTT. Its translation: CASSLARAGGQPQHF.

This clonotype has more than one count but fewer than ten. This chain connects TRBV20-1 to TRBJ2-3; D is unresolved. CDR3 size: 13 residues. V was clipped by 0 bases and J by 7 bases, with 11 bases between them. The germline gives CDR1 DFQATT, CDR2 SNEGSKA (reference sequence). The CDR3 protein is CSARDGVANTQYF. As DNA, the CDR3 is TGCAGTGCTAGAGATGGAGTAGCCAATACGCAGTATTTT.

This clonotype has only a few counts. The chain has TRBV6-1 and TRBJ2-2, with TRBD2 as a possible D gene (6 bases). The CDR3 runs 15 residues. The germline gives CDR1 MNHNS, CDR2 SASEGT. V was cut by 5 bases and J by 2 bases, with 12 bases left in between. CDR3: CASSHEGLNTGELFF. Here the CDR3 DNA reads TGTGCCAGCAGTCACGAGGGACTTAACACCGGGGAGCTGTTTTTT.

The V gene is TRBV29-1, the J gene TRBJ2-5, with 10 bases matching TRBD1. The CDR3 totals 16 residues. CDR1 is SQVTM, CDR2 ANQGSEA, per germline. V was pared by 0 bases and J by 4 bases, with 8 bases of the junction left unmatched. DNA of the CDR3: TGCAGCGTTGAAGAGGGGACAGGGGCTGGGGGAGAGACCCAGTACTTC. This gives the protein CSVEEGTGAGGETQYF.

Regarding this clonotype: Just one base apart from a much larger clone, this may be a read error. This chain connects TRBV28 to TRBJ1-5; D is unclear. The CDR3 extends over 12 amino acids. The germline V gene encodes CDR1 MDHEN and CDR2 SYDVKM. The CDR3 nucleotides read TGTGCCAGCTTCAGCGGGGATCATCCCCAGCATTTT. As protein: CASFSGDHPQHF.

This chain joins TRBV5-1 and TRBJ2-2; 13 positions agree with TRBD2. The CDR3 is 17 residues long. J gave up 4 bases and V 4 bases, and 7 bases lay outside the gene matches. Per the germline V gene, CDR1 is SGHRS and CDR2 is YFSETQ. CDR3 sequence: CASSPGTSGMLTGELFF. The CDR3 region has the DNA TGCGCCAGCAGCCCCGGGACTAGCGGGATGCTCACCGGGGAGCTGTTTTTT. Complete variable domain (other parts from reference TRBV5-1 and TRBJ2-2): KAGVTQTPRYLIKTRGQQVTLSCSPISGHRSVSWYQQTPGQGLQFLFEYFSETQRNKGNFPGRFSGRQFSNSRSEMNVSTLELGDSALYLCASSPGTSGMLTGELFFGEGSRLTVL.

This clonotype has more than one count but fewer than ten. This chain connects TRBV27 to TRBJ2-3; D is uncertain. The CDR3 is 15 residues long. Trimming removed 3 bases at V and 0 bases at J, with 10 bases between. Germline V gene data show CDR1 as MNHEY and CDR2 as SMNVEV (reference sequence). CDR3 in amino acids: CASSFSLISTDTQYF. The CDR3 coding sequence is TGTGCCAGCAGTTTTTCTCTGATCAGCACAGATACGCAGTATTTT.

This clonotype was found a few times. The chain uses TRBV9 and TRBJ2-2; tentative D call: TRBD1 (6 bases). The germline CDR1 and CDR2 sequences are SGDLS and YYNGEE. The V gene lost 0 bases and the J gene lost 7 bases, with 13 bases spanning the gap. The CDR3 has 15 residues. CDR3 residues: CASSVVQGGGGELFF. The CDR3 region has the DNA TGTGCCAGCAGCGTAGTACAAGGGGGTGGCGGGGAGCTGTTTTTT.